A selection of T cell receptor beta chains follows, all from one sample in a study. TCRdb processed the RT-PCR reads anew with MiXCR; each CDR3 protein has one entry. The data show about 680,000 distinct CDR3 sequences, with 12% to 15% seen just once and just over 3.5% held by the top ten. Sequenced input: memory CD4+ T cells from blood. The receptors were sampled from a female donor in good health, serving as a healthy control. Both conserved end residues are part of each CDR3. The order of the fields is D gene, V gene, J gene, clone size, CDR3 protein, CDR3 DNA. D genes are given only for firm matches. Clone size is stated in some rows and not others, as once, few, many or a class when expanded.

-,TRBV7-2,TRBJ2-5,-,CASSDQGRQVETQYF,TGTGCCAGCAGTGACCAGGGGAGACAGGTTGAGACCCAGTACTTC
-,TRBV20-1,TRBJ1-5,-,CSASTGIPSNQPQHF,TGCAGTGCTAGTACAGGAATCCCCAGCAATCAGCCCCAGCATTTT
-,TRBV6-5,TRBJ1-6,many,CASSSWGAGNSPLHF,TGTGCCAGCAGTTCTTGGGGGGCTGGTAATTCACCCCTCCACTTT
TRBD1,TRBV11-2,TRBJ2-5,-,CASSIARGPETQYF,TGTGCCAGCAGCATCGCTAGGGGGCCAGAGACCCAGTACTTC
TRBD1,TRBV4-1,TRBJ1-2,many,CASSQNPQGAFYGYTF,TGCGCCAGCAGCCAGAACCCTCAGGGGGCGTTCTATGGCTACACCTTC
-,TRBV5-6,TRBJ1-1,few,CASSQITGFGAFF,TGTGCCAGCAGCCAAATTACGGGATTCGGAGCTTTCTTT
TRBD2,TRBV5-1,TRBJ2-7,few,CASSLVAGVYNEQYF,TGCGCCAGCAGCTTGGTAGCGGGAGTCTACAACGAGCAGTACTTC
-,TRBV5-1,TRBJ2-7,many,CASSLVGFTSYEQYF,TGCGCCAGCAGCTTGGTCGGTTTCACCTCCTACGAGCAGTACTTC
TRBD1,TRBV30,TRBJ1-2,-,CAWSLGQLYGYTF,TGTGCCTGGAGTTTGGGACAGCTCTATGGCTACACCTTC
TRBD1,TRBV7-2,TRBJ1-3,-,CASSLTGGTGNTIYF,TGTGCCAGCAGCTTGACAGGGGGCACCGGAAACACCATATATTTT
-,TRBV6-5,TRBJ2-5,many,CASSYSLLSETQYF,TGTGCCAGCAGTTACTCTCTACTCTCGGAGACCCAGTACTTC
TRBD1,TRBV7-2,TRBJ1-2,once,CASSLRTGGPNYGYTF,TGTGCCAGCAGCTTACGGACAGGGGGCCCCAACTATGGCTACACCTTC
TRBD1,TRBV28,TRBJ2-7,-,CASSLGQGGLEQYF,TGTGCCAGCAGTTTGGGACAGGGGGGCCTCGAGCAGTACTTC
-,TRBV11-2,TRBJ2-7,-,CASSIDPHPSYEQYF,TGTGCCAGCAGCATTGACCCACACCCATCCTACGAGCAGTACTTC
TRBD2,TRBV15,TRBJ2-2,many,CATSREQGLAGNTGELFF,TGTGCCACCAGCAGAGAGCAAGGACTAGCGGGAAACACCGGGGAGCTGTTTTTT
-,TRBV5-4,TRBJ2-5,few,CASSLEGRKRAETQYF,TGTGCCAGCAGCTTGGAGGGCAGGAAAAGGGCGGAGACCCAGTACTTC
TRBD2,TRBV7-2,TRBJ2-4,-,CASSFRLAGLAKNIQYF,TGTGCCAGCAGCTTTCGACTAGCGGGCCTAGCCAAAAACATTCAGTACTTC
-,TRBV20-1,TRBJ2-5,many,CSSPDLVETQYF,TGCAGTTCTCCGGACTTGGTAGAGACCCAGTACTTC
-,TRBV6-5,TRBJ1-4,-,CASSYPPNEKLFF,TGTGCCAGCAGTTACCCCCCCAATGAAAAACTGTTTTTT
-,TRBV15,TRBJ2-1,few,CATSTGSPYNEQFF,TGTGCCACCAGCACCGGGAGCCCCTACAATGAGCAGTTCTTC
TRBD2,TRBV5-1,TRBJ2-1,-,CASSASTSGRAARSQFF,TGCGCCAGCAGCGCCTCGACTAGCGGGAGGGCCGCCCGCTCGCAGTTCTTC
-,TRBV5-1,TRBJ1-1,many,CASSVDGRDTEAFF,TGCGCCAGCAGCGTGGACGGAAGGGACACTGAAGCTTTCTTT
-,TRBV6-1,TRBJ2-6,-,CASKPVHLSGANVLTF,TGTGCCAGCAAGCCGGTACATCTCTCTGGGGCCAACGTCCTGACTTTC
-,TRBV7-2,TRBJ2-1,many,CASSRGGSSYNEQFF,TGTGCCAGCAGCCGAGGCGGCTCCTCCTACAATGAGCAGTTCTTC
-,TRBV20-1,TRBJ2-7,-,CSARQERTGPLPSYEQYF,TGCAGTGCCAGGCAGGAGCGGACGGGGCCCCTCCCCTCCTACGAGCAGTACTTC
-,TRBV4-3,TRBJ1-2,-,CASSQGDRGIEGYTF,TGCGCCAGCAGCCAAGGGGATCGGGGGATTGAGGGCTACACCTTC
TRBD2,TRBV13,TRBJ2-5,few,CASSKWTSFETQYF,TGTGCCAGCAGCAAATGGACTAGCTTTGAGACCCAGTACTTC
-,TRBV20-1,TRBJ2-5,-,CSASGLSEETQYF,TGCAGTGCTTCGGGCCTTAGCGAGGAGACCCAGTACTTC
-,TRBV6-5,TRBJ2-7,many,CATVSRISYEQYF,TGTGCCACCGTGTCCCGAATCAGCTACGAGCAGTACTTC
TRBD2,TRBV4-1,TRBJ2-3,-,CASSPFSSGIGTDTQYF,TGCGCCAGCAGTCCTTTTTCTAGCGGGATTGGGACAGATACGCAGTATTTT
-,TRBV7-2,TRBJ2-5,-,CASSHDRGETQYF,TGTGCCAGCAGCCACGACCGGGGGGAGACCCAGTACTTC
TRBD2,TRBV4-2,TRBJ2-7,few,CASSQGTTSGSYEQYF,TGTGCCAGCAGCCAAGGAACAACTAGCGGTTCCTACGAGCAGTACTTC
-,TRBV7-3,TRBJ2-1,many,CASSFSGVSYNEQFF,TGTGCCAGCTCCTTTTCTGGGGTCTCCTACAATGAGCAGTTCTTC
-,TRBV28,TRBJ2-7,-,CASIESGGASYEQYF,TGTGCCAGCATCGAGTCGGGCGGCGCCTCCTACGAGCAGTACTTC
-,TRBV9,TRBJ2-5,many,CASSVSAGLVGETQYF,TGTGCCAGCAGCGTCTCGGCGGGGCTAGTCGGTGAGACCCAGTACTTC
-,TRBV28,TRBJ1-2,-,CASSFTRANYGYTF,TGTGCCAGCAGTTTCACGAGGGCTAACTATGGCTACACCTTC
-,TRBV5-1,TRBJ1-2,-,CASSLDAPGGGYTF,TGCGCCAGCAGCTTGGACGCCCCGGGGGGTGGCTACACCTTC
-,TRBV27,TRBJ2-7,few,CASRRVDLAMDEQYF,TGTGCCAGCAGACGAGTCGATCTAGCGATGGACGAGCAGTACTTC
-,TRBV4-3,TRBJ2-2,-,CASSQREQYHTGELFF,TGCGCCAGCAGCCAACGGGAACAGTATCACACCGGGGAGCTGTTTTTT
-,TRBV7-8,TRBJ2-5,-,CASRMAGKETQYF,TGTGCCAGCAGAATGGCGGGGAAGGAGACCCAGTACTTC
-,TRBV7-3,TRBJ1-1,few,CASSSSRNTEAFF,TGTGCCAGCAGCTCCTCACGGAACACTGAAGCTTTCTTT
-,TRBV7-2,TRBJ2-7,-,CASSPGTDLPYEQYF,TGTGCCAGCAGCCCGGGGACGGACCTGCCCTACGAGCAGTACTTC
TRBD1,TRBV5-1,TRBJ2-7,few,CASSLEVTGIYEQYF,TGCGCCAGCAGCTTGGAAGTGACAGGGATCTACGAGCAGTACTTC
-,TRBV6-5,TRBJ2-7,few,CASISVGNEQYF,TGTGCCAGCATCTCCGTAGGGAACGAGCAGTACTTC
TRBD1,TRBV6-6,TRBJ1-2,-,CASSYGQGPSGYTF,TGTGCCAGCAGTTACGGACAGGGCCCTAGCGGCTACACCTTC
-,TRBV27,TRBJ1-1,-,CASRGAGNRNTEAFF,TGTGCCAGCAGGGGGGCAGGGAATCGGAACACTGAAGCTTTCTTT
-,TRBV20-1,TRBJ2-2,few,CSARDTGPQNTGELFF,TGCAGTGCTAGAGATACGGGACCCCAGAACACCGGGGAGCTGTTTTTT
-,TRBV24-1,TRBJ2-1,many,CATSDEWRNEQFF,TGTGCCACCAGTGATGAGTGGCGCAATGAGCAGTTCTTC
-,TRBV28,TRBJ2-1,-,CASREQVSYEQFF,TGTGCCAGCCGTGAGCAGGTCTCCTACGAGCAGTTCTTC